These 28 T cell receptor beta chains were sequenced from one sample in a study of T cell responses to AZD1222 COVID-19 vaccine. Method: immunoSEQ multiplex PCR; TCRdb's copy keeps in-frame clones and lacks some. The table lists over 95,000 clones, about nine tenths of them singletons, with approximately 9% in the top ten. This specimen consisted of peripheral blood, obtained 28 days after the second AZD1222 dose. The receptors were gathered from an adult who received the AZD1222 COVID-19 vaccine.

The J gene is TRBJ2-6, the V gene TRBV7-9, with unresolved D. The germline V gene encodes CDR1 SEHNR and CDR2 FQNEAQ (reference sequence). The CDR3 spans 19 residues. The germline V and J ends were trimmed by 3 bases and 0 bases, with 18 bases remaining between them. The CDR3 DNA sequence: TGTGCCAGCAGCTTGTTGGTGAGACCGAAGTTCTCTGGGGCCAACGTCCTGACTTTC. Translating gives CASSLLVRPKFSGANVLTF.

With respect to this clone: Mismatch with germline at one junction end may stem from a read error. The V call is TRBV5-1, the J call TRBJ2-5, with D uncertain. Germline-derived CDR1 and CDR2 are SGHRS and YFSETQ. The CDR3 spans 15 residues. CDR3 nucleotides: TGCGCCAGCGGCTTAAGTTCGGTAGGGCAGGAGACCCAGTACTTC. Amino acid sequence: CASGLSSVGQETQYF.

The chain combines TRBV6-5 with TRBJ2-7; no reliable D call. Per germline, CDR1 MNHEY and CDR2 SVGAGI. There are 15 residues in the CDR3. V gave up 6 bases and J gave up 0 bases, with 15 bases separating them. The CDR3 sequence is CASRQTYTSSYEQYF. The CDR3 bases are TGTGCCAGCAGGCAGACGTATACGAGCTCCTACGAGCAGTACTTC.

This chain uses TRBV18 with TRBJ1-1; D unclear. This CDR3 spans 12 amino acids. V was clipped by 3 bases and J by 7 bases, with 9 bases between them. Germline assignment: CDR1 KGHSH and CDR2 LQKENI. CDR3 nucleotides: TGTGCCAGCTCACCGGGGAGATTTGAAGCTTTCTTT. Amino acids: CASSPGRFEAFF.

V gene TRBV11-2 combines with J gene TRBJ1-5, with 7 bases that match TRBD1. This CDR3 spans 14 amino acids. Trimming at V came to 5 bases and at J to 7 bases, leaving 8 bases not matched to a gene. Germline V gene sequence: CDR1 SGHAT, CDR2 FQNNGV. CDR3 nucleotide sequence: TGTGCCAGCAGCGAAACACAGGGGCCCCAGCCCCAGCATTTT. It encodes CASSETQGPQPQHF.

The V call is TRBV5-1, the J call TRBJ2-1; 10 nucleotides agree with TRBD2. CDR1 SGHRS and CDR2 YFSETQ come from the germline V gene. V lost 0 bases, J lost 9 bases, and 6 bases stayed unmatched. This CDR3 is 15 amino acids long. The CDR3 nucleotides read TGCGCCAGCAGCTTGGTAGCGGGGGGTCGCAGTGAGCAGTTCTTC. This sequence encodes CASSLVAGGRSEQFF.

The V call is TRBV19, the J call TRBJ1-3, with 9 bases fitting TRBD1. Germline V gene data show CDR1 as LNHDA and CDR2 as SQIVND (reference sequence). Losses at the gene ends were 8 bases for V and 0 bases for J; bases not matched to a gene: 11. CDR3 length: 17 residues. The DNA of the CDR3 is TGTGCCAGTGGAACAGGGGGCCATGATAGCTCTGGAAACACCATATATTTT. Translating gives CASGTGGHDSSGNTIYF.

The rearrangement joins TRBV3-1 (or the pseudogene TRBV3-2) to TRBJ2-7; 12 positions agree with TRBD2. Germline V CDR1 and CDR2: LGHDT, YNNKEL (reference sequence). Unmatched junction bases numbered 10, after V lost 1 base and J lost 3 bases. The CDR3 totals 18 residues. Written as DNA, the CDR3 is TGTGCCAGCAGCCAAGGACTAGCGGGAGCTTTGACTGGCTACGAGCAGTACTTC. Protein: CASSQGLAGALTGYEQYF.

This clone was observed a single time. The J gene is TRBJ2-1, the V gene TRBV6-2 or TRBV6-3; D is possibly TRBD1 (6 bases). The CDR3 is made up of 17 amino acids. V was trimmed by 2 bases and J by 2 bases, leaving 16 bases between them. The germline gives CDR1 MNHEY, CDR2 SVGEGT. The CDR3 DNA sequence: TGTGCCAGCAGTTACCAGACAGTGTCAGGGGCCTACAATGAGCAGTTCTTC. It codes for CASSYQTVSGAYNEQFF.

This clone was recorded only once. V and J are TRBV19 and TRBJ1-3; D ambiguous. CDR3 length equals 14 residues. Deletions cut 4 bases from V and 0 bases from J, with 7 bases between. CDR1 LNHDA and CDR2 SQIVND come from the germline V gene (reference sequence). CDR3 sequence (DNA): TGTGCCAGTAGTACACTTAACTCTGGAAACACCATATATTTT. Protein product: CASSTLNSGNTIYF.

The chain is built from TRBV5-1 and TRBJ2-5; 9 nucleotides agree with TRBD2. The CDR3 is 14 residues long. The V and J ends lost 4 bases and 7 bases, in that order; junction bases with no gene match: 8. Germline CDR1 SGHRS, CDR2 YFSETQ. CDR3 loop: CASSRTSDPGTQYF. The CDR3 region has the DNA TGCGCCAGCAGCCGGACTAGCGACCCGGGGACCCAGTACTTC.

V usage is TRBV19 and J usage is TRBJ1-5; no definite D call. The CDR3 sequence is 13 residues long. The germline V gene encodes CDR1 LNHDA and CDR2 SQIVND (reference sequence). Trimming took 4 bases from V and 3 from J, leaving 7 bases between them. The CDR3 reads CASSTQYNQPQHF. The CDR3 DNA reads TGTGCCAGTAGTACCCAATACAATCAGCCCCAGCATTTT.

The V gene is TRBV28, the J gene TRBJ1-3; no clear D gene. V dropped 4 bases and J dropped 0 bases, with 10 bases sitting between them. Germline V lookup: CDR1 MDHEN, CDR2 SYDVKM. The CDR3 sequence is 15 residues long. CDR3 nucleotide sequence: TGTGCCAGCAGTTCCCTTGGCTACTCTGGAAACACCATATATTTT. Residues: CASSSLGYSGNTIYF.

The chain couples TRBV18 to TRBJ1-3; D gene uncertain. V lost 6 bases and J lost 4, with 16 bases in between. The CDR3 extends over 15 amino acids. Looked up from germline, CDR1 is KGHSH and CDR2 is LQKENI. CDR3 amino acids: CASSSGDSGGNTIYF. CDR3 nucleotide sequence: TGTGCCAGCTCCTCGGGCGACTCGGGAGGAAACACCATATATTTT.

The rearrangement links TRBV5-4 to TRBJ2-1; 14 bases map to TRBD2. Trimming took 4 bases from V and 0 from J; bases not matched to a gene: 6. Looked up from germline, CDR1 is SGHNT and CDR2 is YYREEE (reference sequence). The CDR3 is made up of 18 amino acids. In DNA, the CDR3 is TGTGCCAGCAGCGAGGGACTAGCGGGAGACACCTCCTACAATGAGCAGTTCTTC. Protein: CASSEGLAGDTSYNEQFF.

The chain has TRBV5-6 and TRBJ1-2; maybe TRBD1 (6 bases). The CDR3 spans 14 residues. Germline V gene data show CDR1 as SGHDT and CDR2 as YYEEEE. The ends were cut back, 4 bases at V and 8 bases at J, with 18 bases in the middle. The CDR3 spells CASSAQGFLSGYTF. Here the CDR3 DNA reads TGTGCCAGCAGCGCTCAGGGGTTTTTAAGCGGCTACACCTTC.

V is TRBV9 and J is TRBJ2-5; 10 positions match TRBD1. V was pared by 4 bases and J by 5 bases, with 11 bases of the junction left unmatched. CDR3 length equals 16 residues. Germline CDR1 is SGDLS and CDR2 is YYNGEE. CDR3 sequence (DNA): TGTGCCAGCAGCCAAGAGAAGACAGGGGGCGCCGAGACCCAGTACTTC. Its translation is CASSQEKTGGAETQYF.

The rearrangement joins TRBV19 to TRBJ2-2; 8 positions match TRBD2. CDR3 length equals 15 residues. V lost 5 bases, J lost 5 bases, and 7 bases stayed unmatched. Germline V gene sequence: CDR1 LNHDA, CDR2 SQIVND (reference sequence). The CDR3 DNA sequence: TGTGCCAGTAGTTCACTAGCGGCTTCAACCGGGGAGCTGTTTTTT. It yields the protein CASSSLAASTGELFF.

The chain uses TRBV28 and TRBJ2-7, with D tentatively TRBD1 (5 bases). The germline CDR1 and CDR2 sequences are MDHEN and SYDVKM. Trimming cost V 1 base and J 6 bases, with 10 bases left between them. The CDR3 has 13 residues. The CDR3: CASSLSPGFEQYF. DNA for the CDR3: TGTGCCAGCAGTTTATCCCCAGGGTTCGAGCAGTACTTC.

This chain joins TRBV5-5 and TRBJ2-1, with TRBD2 identical over 7 bases. The trim removed 0 bases at V and 3 bases at J, leaving 9 bases unmatched. In germline, CDR1 is SGHKS, CDR2 YYEKEE (reference sequence). The CDR3 consists of 17 residues. The CDR3 loop reads CASSLGLSGIFYNEQFF. CDR3 nucleotides: TGTGCCAGCAGCTTGGGCTTAAGCGGGATTTTCTACAATGAGCAGTTCTTC.

For this clone: The sample carries other DNA sequences with the same CDR3. The rearrangement uses TRBV6-5 and TRBJ1-1; tentatively, D is TRBD1 (5 bases). V lost 0 bases and J lost 3, with 8 bases in between. Germline CDR1 and CDR2: MNHEY and SVGAGI. This CDR3 has 14 amino acids. The CDR3 DNA follows: TGTGCCAGCAGTTACTCGGGCAGGGACACTGAAGCTTTCTTT. Its translation: CASSYSGRDTEAFF.

The genes are TRBV28 and TRBJ2-5; 7 bases align to TRBD1. This CDR3 is built from 15 residues. Germline V gene sequence: CDR1 MDHEN, CDR2 SYDVKM. Unmatched junction bases numbered 10, after V lost 4 bases and J lost 5 bases. CDR3 sequence (DNA): TGTGCCAGCAGTTCCCCGTGGACAGGTTCCGAGACCCAGTACTTC. Amino acids: CASSSPWTGSETQYF.

V gene TRBV9 combines with J gene TRBJ2-3; possibly TRBD2 for D (6 bases). In germline, CDR1 is SGDLS, CDR2 YYNGEE. The V gene lost 0 bases and the J gene lost 1 base, with 12 bases spanning the gap. The CDR3 covers 16 residues. The CDR3 sequence is CASSVETGVRTDTQYF. The CDR3 DNA sequence: TGTGCCAGCAGCGTAGAGACGGGAGTGCGCACAGATACGCAGTATTTT.

The chain carries TRBV10-2 and TRBJ2-1; 9 bases agree with TRBD2. This CDR3 comprises 15 residues. The V segment lost 7 bases and the J segment 5 bases; nucleotides outside the gene matches: 9. Germline V gene lookup returns CDR1 WSHSY and CDR2 SAAADI. The CDR3 DNA reads TGCGCCAGCACTTCAGGAAGACTAGCGGACAATGAGCAGTTCTTC. It yields the protein CASTSGRLADNEQFF.

This clone was counted once. V is TRBV9 and J is TRBJ2-3, with 9 bases aligning to TRBD2. Losses at the gene ends were 2 bases for V and 4 bases for J; bases not matched to a gene: 14. The CDR3 runs to 18 residues. The germline CDR1 and CDR2 sequences are SGDLS and YYNGEE. The CDR3 reads CASSVTKGLAGDADTQYF. CDR3 nucleotides: TGTGCCAGCAGCGTGACAAAGGGATTAGCGGGAGATGCAGATACGCAGTATTTT.

This chain uses TRBV6-1 with TRBJ1-6; a weak D match, TRBD1 (6 bases). This CDR3 is 18 amino acids long. Trimming removed 2 bases from V and 6 bases from J, with 20 bases in between. Looked up from germline, CDR1 is MNHNS and CDR2 is SASEGT. CDR3 region: CASSEILGRGGSNSPLHF. The CDR3 DNA reads TGTGCCAGCAGTGAAATCTTGGGCAGGGGAGGTAGTAATTCACCCCTCCACTTT.

The chain employs TRBV3-1 (or the pseudogene TRBV3-2) and TRBJ2-3; D gene uncertain. Germline V lookup: CDR1 LGHDT, CDR2 YNNKEL (reference sequence). V lost 4 bases, J lost 2 bases, and 7 bases lay in between. The CDR3 totals 13 residues. This CDR3 reads CASSPLSTDTQYF. The CDR3 DNA sequence: TGTGCCAGCAGCCCGCTCTCCACAGATACGCAGTATTTT.

In its sample, this clone was seen once. The chain combines TRBV2 with TRBJ2-7, with D possibly TRBD1 on 6 matching bases. The V end lost 8 bases, the J end lost 3 bases, and 14 bases lay between the germline ends. Germline CDR1 and CDR2: SNHLY and FYNNEI. The CDR3 spans 13 residues. The CDR3 protein is CASLTGDNYEQYF. CDR3 DNA sequence: TGTGCCAGCCTGACTGGGGACAACTACGAGCAGTACTTC.